These T cell receptor beta chains were read from a single sample in a study of blood T cell repertoires in COVID-19. The method was immunoSEQ multiplex PCR; TCRdb's version includes in-frame clones alone and lacks a portion of them. The data contain about 240,000 clones, about four fifths of them singletons. Sequencing used peripheral blood. These receptors were collected from a woman aged 18-29 years with acute or convalescent COVID-19. CDR3s include the opening cysteine and the closing phenylalanine or tryptophan. The D gene is left open where the match is weak. Not all rows give a size; the values are once, few, many and, for expanded clones, a class.

>TRBJ1-4|-|TRBV28|17|-
TGTGCCAGCAGTTACCCCGGGGGGGGCACGACTAATGAAAAACTGTTTTTT
CASSYPGGGTTNEKLFF
>TRBJ2-5|-|TRBV10-3|14|-
TGTGCCATCAGTGAACGAGGAATTGAAGAGACCCAGTACTTC
CAISERGIEETQYF
>TRBJ2-3|TRBD2|TRBV9|15|-
TGTGCCAGCAGCGGAAGAGCGGGGAGCACAGATACGCAGTATTTT
CASSGRAGSTDTQYF
>TRBJ2-1|TRBD2|TRBV7-2|16|-
TGTGCCAGCAGCTCCCGCGGGACTAGCGGGATAAATGAGCAGTTCTTC
CASSSRGTSGINEQFF
>TRBJ2-1|-|TRBV18|15|-
TGTGCCAGCTCACCTCCTGGGACAAGCACCAATGAGCAGTTCTTC
CASSPPGTSTNEQFF
>TRBJ2-1|-|TRBV30|14|-
TGTGCCTGGACCCAGGGGTGGCGGGTGAATGAGCAGTTCTTC
CAWTQGWRVNEQFF
>TRBJ1-1|TRBD1|TRBV13|19|few
TGTGCCAGCAGCTTAGTGTACTCCGGGACAGGGAGAGGTAACACTGAAGCTTTCTTT
CASSLVYSGTGRGNTEAFF
>TRBJ2-1|TRBD2|TRBV19|15|-
TGTGCCAGTAGTATTGCAGCGGGAGGGTACAATGAGCAGTTCTTC
CASSIAAGGYNEQFF
>TRBJ1-1|TRBD1|TRBV19|14|few
TGTGCCAGTAGTAACCGACAGGGGACCACTGAAGCTTTCTTT
CASSNRQGTTEAFF
>TRBJ2-6|TRBD2|TRBV4-3|21|-
TGCGCCAGCAGCCAAGAGATAAGACTAGCGGGAGTATACTCTGGGGCCAACGTCCTGACTTTC
CASSQEIRLAGVYSGANVLTF
>TRBJ1-1|-|TRBV7-2|18|-
TGTGCCAGCAGCTTAGGTTCTCAGGGGATGAGGAAAGACACTGAAGCTTTCTTT
CASSLGSQGMRKDTEAFF
>TRBJ2-7|TRBD2|TRBV2|18|-
TGTGCCAGCAGGACCCCCGTGGCGGGAGGGCTCCACTCCTACGAGCAGTACTTC
CASRTPVAGGLHSYEQYF
>TRBJ2-2|-|TRBV11-3|13|-
TGTGCCAGCAGCTTAAGCGGACCCGGGGAGCTGTTTTTT
CASSLSGPGELFF
>TRBJ1-1|TRBD1|TRBV6-5|12|-
TGTGCCACTGGGACAGCGAACACTGAAGCTTTCTTT
CATGTANTEAFF
>TRBJ1-4|-|TRBV6-5|14|-
TGTGCCAGCGGTCGGCGGGGGGGGAATGAAAAACTGTTTTTT
CASGRRGGNEKLFF
>TRBJ2-1|TRBD2|TRBV7-3|15|-
TGTGCCAGCAGCCCGCAGCGGACTAGCGAGAATGAGCAGTTCTTC
CASSPQRTSENEQFF